The 7 T cell receptor beta chains reported below all come from one sample, sequenced in a study of cytomegalovirus exposure and HLA in healthy donors. Some clones are missing from TCRdb's copy, which holds only in-frame ones; the method was immunoSEQ multiplex PCR. This sample has under 250,000 clones; 80% to 90% occur once, and the top ten carry 2%. The sample consisted of PBMCs. These receptors were taken from a woman in her late teens or twenties in good health and CMV-seropositive.

V gene TRBV19 combines with J gene TRBJ1-1, with 7 bases that match TRBD1. Trimming took 4 bases from V and 4 from J; bases not matched to a gene: 6. This CDR3 region has 14 residues. Germline CDR1 and CDR2: LNHDA and SQIVND (reference sequence). CDR3 coding DNA: TGTGCCAGTAGTACGACAGGGTTGAGCACTGAAGCTTTCTTT. Protein product: CASSTTGLSTEAFF.

DNA for the CDR3: TGTGCCTGGAATGATCAGGGGGCGCGGATTGCTTTCTTT. It codes for CAWNDQGARIAFF. This sequence joins TRBV30 and TRBJ1-1; the match to TRBD1 covers 8 bases. Germline assignment: CDR1 GTSNPN and CDR2 SVGIG (reference sequence). CDR3 length: 13 residues. The trim removed 4 bases at V and 11 bases at J, leaving 12 bases unmatched.

The CDR3 DNA reads TGTGCCAGCAGCTCCCGGACATTGGAAAAACTGTTTTTT. Its translation is CASSSRTLEKLFF. V usage is TRBV7-9 and J usage is TRBJ1-4, with D possibly being TRBD1 (5 bases). From germline, CDR1 is SEHNR and CDR2 FQNEAQ (reference sequence). The CDR3 extends over 13 amino acids. Trimming left V 4 bases short and J 8 bases short, with 11 bases between.

The chain links TRBV6-5 to TRBJ2-1; D is unresolved. Per germline, CDR1 MNHEY and CDR2 SVGAGI. V dropped 0 bases and J dropped 0 bases, with 9 bases sitting between them. The CDR3 has 16 amino acids. The CDR3 is CASSYSILHSYNEQFF. In nucleotides, the CDR3 is TGTGCCAGCAGTTACTCGATACTTCACTCCTACAATGAGCAGTTCTTC.

The V and J genes are TRBV5-1 and TRBJ1-1; D not resolved. Trimming left V 2 bases short and J 1 base short, with 9 bases between. Germline V CDR1 and CDR2: SGHRS, YFSETQ. The CDR3 consists of 14 residues. The CDR3, as DNA: TGCGCCAGCAGCTTTGCAGGAGGGAACACTGAAGCTTTCTTT. Protein: CASSFAGGNTEAFF. Filled out from reference TRBV5-1 and TRBJ1-1, the complete variable domain reads KAGVTQTPRYLIKTRGQQVTLSCSPISGHRSVSWYQQTPGQGLQFLFEYFSETQRNKGNFPGRFSGRQFSNSRSEMNVSTLELGDSALYLCASSFAGGNTEAFFGQGTRLTVV.

V usage is TRBV9 and J usage is TRBJ1-2, with TRBD1 identical over 9 bases. Germline V lookup: CDR1 SGDLS, CDR2 YYNGEE. The CDR3 runs 15 residues. V shed 3 bases, J shed 8 bases, and the junction held 11 bases outside the gene matches. The CDR3 sequence: CASSALDRGSSGYTF. The DNA of the CDR3 is TGTGCCAGCAGCGCTCTGGACAGGGGTTCTTCCGGCTACACCTTC.

The chain employs TRBV2 and TRBJ1-1; D is unclear. V shed 0 bases and J shed 6 bases, with 14 bases lying between them. Germline CDR1 is SNHLY and CDR2 is FYNNEI. CDR3 size: 15 residues. For the CDR3, the DNA is TGTGCCAGCAGTGAAGCTGGGAGTAGGGCCTCTGAAGCTTTCTTT. It is translated as CASSEAGSRASEAFF.